The clone carrying this T cell receptor beta chain turned up a few times. Its antigen is not known. Primers used in a second PCR of about 6 to 12 cycles were a sample-barcoded 5' primer and a J-beta primer mix. TCRdb processed the 5' RACE reads anew with MiXCR; each CDR3 protein has one entry. The repertoire has about 1.6 million distinct CDR3 sequences, about 31% of them found once; the top ten carry roughly 10%. Extraction of total RNA produced a minimum of 6 micrograms from each sample. The CDR3 has 15 amino acids. Germline CDR1 SNHLY, CDR2 FYNNEI. V lost 6 bases and J lost 8, with 20 bases in between. This sample is part of a study of blood T cells in healthy people across ages. General study findings and limits: With age, beta diversity per million T cells declined roughly linearly, significantly by 30 to 40.

This clonotype originated in a woman aged 25 to 45 in good health. Sequencing was carried out using blood. The genes are TRBV2 and TRBJ2-1; the D gene is possibly TRBD2 (5 bases). The CDR3 reads CASRSTGIDSHEQFF. DNA for the CDR3: TGTGCCAGCAGATCAACGGGGATCGATTCCCATGAGCAGTTCTTC.